The rows below give T cell receptor beta chains drawn from one sample of a study of shared clonotypes between healthy human individuals. TCRdb's table, derived via immunoSEQ multiplex PCR, lists solely in-frame clones and lacks some. The table has 950,000 to 1,100,000 clones, approximately 76% seen once. Sequences were obtained from memory CD4+ T cells sorted from blood. The origin of the receptors is a man younger than 35 in good health. The CDR3 runs from the conserved cysteine through the conserved F or W. D genes are given only for firm matches.

v_gene: TRBV5-1
d_gene: -
j_gene: TRBJ1-5
CDR3aa: CASSEFGQGGNQPQHF

v_gene: TRBV6-6
d_gene: -
j_gene: TRBJ1-5
CDR3aa: CASRQGPNQPQHF

v_gene: TRBV6-5
d_gene: -
j_gene: TRBJ1-1
CDR3aa: CASSSARGGMNTEAFF

v_gene: TRBV18
d_gene: TRBD2
j_gene: TRBJ2-7
CDR3aa: CASSQGTSGSFSYEQYF

v_gene: TRBV2
d_gene: TRBD1
j_gene: TRBJ1-6
CDR3aa: CASQPRGQRVSPFHF

v_gene: TRBV6-5
d_gene: -
j_gene: TRBJ2-7
CDR3aa: CASSYFPGSYEQYF

v_gene: TRBV11-3
d_gene: -
j_gene: TRBJ2-3
CDR3aa: CASSPGNTDTQYF

v_gene: TRBV29-1
d_gene: -
j_gene: TRBJ1-5
CDR3aa: CSVTGQSNQPQHF

v_gene: TRBV5-4
d_gene: -
j_gene: TRBJ2-2
CDR3aa: CASSRALADTGELFF

v_gene: TRBV15
d_gene: -
j_gene: TRBJ2-2
CDR3aa: CATNQGSGELFF

v_gene: TRBV6-5
d_gene: -
j_gene: TRBJ2-2
CDR3aa: CASTPRTTGELFF

v_gene: TRBV6-5
d_gene: -
j_gene: TRBJ2-3
CDR3aa: CASRTGGDTQYF

v_gene: TRBV6-4
d_gene: TRBD1
j_gene: TRBJ1-2
CDR3aa: CASSATGSYGYTF

v_gene: TRBV7-2
d_gene: TRBD2
j_gene: TRBJ2-7
CDR3aa: CASSPGLAREQYF

v_gene: TRBV5-1
d_gene: -
j_gene: TRBJ2-3
CDR3aa: CASSYGGRGKADTQYF

v_gene: TRBV11-2
d_gene: TRBD1
j_gene: TRBJ2-3
CDR3aa: CASSRTGGDTQYF

v_gene: TRBV30
d_gene: -
j_gene: TRBJ2-3
CDR3aa: CAWGLASGSTDTQYF

v_gene: TRBV7-9
d_gene: TRBD2
j_gene: TRBJ2-7
CDR3aa: CASSPYRLGGYEQYF

v_gene: TRBV27
d_gene: -
j_gene: TRBJ1-2
CDR3aa: CASSLIDRGGYTF

v_gene: TRBV19
d_gene: -
j_gene: TRBJ2-5
CDR3aa: CASTNRVSETQYF

v_gene: TRBV2
d_gene: -
j_gene: TRBJ2-2
CDR3aa: CASSNEQGSTGELFF

v_gene: TRBV5-4
d_gene: -
j_gene: TRBJ2-1
CDR3aa: CASSPRGRLDEQFF

v_gene: TRBV5-5
d_gene: -
j_gene: TRBJ1-1
CDR3aa: CASTTIGGRDTEAFF

v_gene: TRBV7-6
d_gene: TRBD2
j_gene: TRBJ2-7
CDR3aa: CASSLKSGGYEQYF

v_gene: TRBV6-6
d_gene: -
j_gene: TRBJ1-3
CDR3aa: CASTGLSGNTIYF

v_gene: TRBV6-1
d_gene: -
j_gene: TRBJ2-7
CDR3aa: CASSEDGYEQYF

v_gene: TRBV10-3
d_gene: -
j_gene: TRBJ2-5
CDR3aa: CAITPGREETQYF

v_gene: TRBV7-2
d_gene: -
j_gene: TRBJ1-5
CDR3aa: CASSARQAPLHF

v_gene: TRBV6-1
d_gene: TRBD2
j_gene: TRBJ2-7
CDR3aa: CASSWSGGASYEQYF

v_gene: TRBV5-4
d_gene: -
j_gene: TRBJ1-2
CDR3aa: CASSAQGIDGYGYTF

v_gene: TRBV2
d_gene: -
j_gene: TRBJ2-1
CDR3aa: CASSVESVNEQFF

v_gene: TRBV25-1
d_gene: -
j_gene: -
CDR3aa: CASSEYRGGGSYEQYF

v_gene: TRBV7-9
d_gene: TRBD1
j_gene: TRBJ2-2
CDR3aa: CASIRGTGSAGELFF

v_gene: TRBV5-1
d_gene: -
j_gene: TRBJ2-7
CDR3aa: CASSLVSNAEQYF

v_gene: TRBV6-1
d_gene: -
j_gene: TRBJ2-1
CDR3aa: CASSDVHNEQFF

v_gene: TRBV2
d_gene: -
j_gene: TRBJ1-4
CDR3aa: CASSKWGGLNEKLFF

v_gene: TRBV18
d_gene: -
j_gene: TRBJ1-1
CDR3aa: CASSPQGGLGTEAFF

v_gene: TRBV6-5
d_gene: -
j_gene: TRBJ1-5
CDR3aa: CASSTSESQPQHF

v_gene: TRBV7-2
d_gene: -
j_gene: TRBJ1-5
CDR3aa: CASSSQRDQPQHF

v_gene: TRBV11-3
d_gene: -
j_gene: TRBJ2-2
CDR3aa: CASSIQGPGELFF

v_gene: TRBV5-6
d_gene: -
j_gene: TRBJ2-3
CDR3aa: CASSLEDTDTQYF

v_gene: TRBV28
d_gene: -
j_gene: TRBJ1-2
CDR3aa: CASSIPQGNYGYTF

v_gene: TRBV19
d_gene: -
j_gene: TRBJ1-4
CDR3aa: CASSMARLNEKLFF

v_gene: TRBV7-8
d_gene: -
j_gene: TRBJ2-3
CDR3aa: CASSLGQPDTQYF

v_gene: TRBV6-5
d_gene: -
j_gene: TRBJ1-6
CDR3aa: CASQGGNSPLHF

v_gene: TRBV18
d_gene: TRBD1
j_gene: TRBJ1-6
CDR3aa: CASSPGQTYNSPLHF

v_gene: TRBV9
d_gene: -
j_gene: TRBJ1-1
CDR3aa: CASSVATGGTEAFF

v_gene: TRBV5-1
d_gene: -
j_gene: TRBJ2-2
CDR3aa: CASSLGGTDGELFF

v_gene: TRBV5-1
d_gene: TRBD2
j_gene: TRBJ2-1
CDR3aa: CASSYSLAGADNEQFF

v_gene: TRBV6-1
d_gene: -
j_gene: TRBJ1-4
CDR3aa: CASSEGPTNEKLFF

v_gene: TRBV10-3
d_gene: TRBD2
j_gene: TRBJ2-7
CDR3aa: CAISHSGYEQYF

v_gene: TRBV19
d_gene: -
j_gene: TRBJ2-5
CDR3aa: CASSKGNGAAETQYF

v_gene: TRBV11-2
d_gene: -
j_gene: TRBJ2-5
CDR3aa: CASSAGMQETQYF

v_gene: TRBV5-6
d_gene: TRBD1
j_gene: TRBJ1-2
CDR3aa: CASSSDRGPYGYTF

v_gene: TRBV5-4
d_gene: -
j_gene: TRBJ2-3
CDR3aa: CASRSGGGKDTQYF